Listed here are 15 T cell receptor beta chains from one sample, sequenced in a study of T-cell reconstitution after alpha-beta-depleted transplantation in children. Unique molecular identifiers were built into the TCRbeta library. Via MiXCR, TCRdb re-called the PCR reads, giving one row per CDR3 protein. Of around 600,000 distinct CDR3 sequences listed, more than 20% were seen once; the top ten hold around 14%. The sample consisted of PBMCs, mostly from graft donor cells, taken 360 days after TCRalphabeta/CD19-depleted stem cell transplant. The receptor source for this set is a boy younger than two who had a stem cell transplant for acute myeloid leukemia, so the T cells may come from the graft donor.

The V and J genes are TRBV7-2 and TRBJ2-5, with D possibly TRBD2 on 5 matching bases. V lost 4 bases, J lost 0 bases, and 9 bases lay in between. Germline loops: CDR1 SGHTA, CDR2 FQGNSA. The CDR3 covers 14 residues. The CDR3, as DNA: TGTGCCAGCAGCTCTAGCCAGTACCAAGAGACCCAGTACTTC. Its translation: CASSSSQYQETQYF.

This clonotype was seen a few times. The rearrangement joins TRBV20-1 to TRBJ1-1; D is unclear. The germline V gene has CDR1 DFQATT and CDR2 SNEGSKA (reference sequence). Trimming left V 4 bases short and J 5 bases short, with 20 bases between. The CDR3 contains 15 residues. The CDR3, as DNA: TGCAGTGCTAATGAGCCTGCCGGGCGGGGAACTGAAGCTTTCTTT. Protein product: CSANEPAGRGTEAFF.

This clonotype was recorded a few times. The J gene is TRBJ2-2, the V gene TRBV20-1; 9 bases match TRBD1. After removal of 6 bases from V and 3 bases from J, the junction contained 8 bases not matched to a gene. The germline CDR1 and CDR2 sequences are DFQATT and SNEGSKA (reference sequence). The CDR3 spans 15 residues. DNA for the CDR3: TGCAGTGCAATCCGGGGACAGGGATACACCGGGGAGCTGTTTTTT. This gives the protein CSAIRGQGYTGELFF.

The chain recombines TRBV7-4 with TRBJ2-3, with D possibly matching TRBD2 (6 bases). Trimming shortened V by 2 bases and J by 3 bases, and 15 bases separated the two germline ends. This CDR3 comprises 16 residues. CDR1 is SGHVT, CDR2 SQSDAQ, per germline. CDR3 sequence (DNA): TGTGCCAGCAGCTTATTGGCCACTGGGGGGACAGATACGCAGTATTTT. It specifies CASSLLATGGTDTQYF.

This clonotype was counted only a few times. The CDR3 is CASSLADGGGASPLHF. The CDR3 DNA follows: TGCGCCAGCAGCTTGGCCGATGGAGGGGGCGCCTCACCCCTCCACTTT. The rearrangement joins TRBV5-1 to TRBJ1-6, with 7 bases identical to TRBD1. This CDR3 region has 16 residues. CDR1 is SGHRS, CDR2 YFSETQ, per germline. The junction had 10 bases not matched to a gene; V was cut back by 0 bases and J by 10 bases.

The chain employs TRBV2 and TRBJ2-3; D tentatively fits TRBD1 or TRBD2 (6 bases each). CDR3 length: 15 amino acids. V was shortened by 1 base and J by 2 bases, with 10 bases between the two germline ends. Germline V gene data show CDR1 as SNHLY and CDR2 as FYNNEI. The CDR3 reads CASSEVRGPTDTQYF. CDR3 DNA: TGTGCCAGCAGTGAAGTTCGGGGGCCCACAGATACGCAGTATTTT.

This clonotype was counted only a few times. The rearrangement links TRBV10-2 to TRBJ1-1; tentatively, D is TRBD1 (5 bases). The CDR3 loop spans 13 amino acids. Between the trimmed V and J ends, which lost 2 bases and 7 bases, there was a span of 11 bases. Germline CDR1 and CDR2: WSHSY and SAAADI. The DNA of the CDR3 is TGCGCCAGCAGTGAGGGGAGGAGGGGTGAAGCTTTCTTT. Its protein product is CASSEGRRGEAFF.

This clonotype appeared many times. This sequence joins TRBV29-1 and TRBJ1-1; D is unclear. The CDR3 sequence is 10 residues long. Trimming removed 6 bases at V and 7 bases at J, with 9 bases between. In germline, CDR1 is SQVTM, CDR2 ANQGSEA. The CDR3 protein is CSVGEDEAFF. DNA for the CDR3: TGCAGCGTGGGCGAGGATGAAGCTTTCTTT.

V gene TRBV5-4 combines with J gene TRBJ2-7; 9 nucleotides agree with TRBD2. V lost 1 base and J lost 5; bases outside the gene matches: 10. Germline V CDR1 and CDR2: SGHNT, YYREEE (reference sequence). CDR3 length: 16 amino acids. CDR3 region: CASSLRAGGPIHEQYV. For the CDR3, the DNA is TGTGCCAGCAGCTTGAGGGCGGGGGGGCCGATACACGAGCAGTACGTC.

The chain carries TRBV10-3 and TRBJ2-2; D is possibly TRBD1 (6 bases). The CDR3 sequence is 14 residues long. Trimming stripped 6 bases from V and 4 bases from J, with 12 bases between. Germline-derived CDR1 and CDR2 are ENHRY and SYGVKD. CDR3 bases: TGTGCCATCAGGAACGGGACACCCACCGGGGAGCTGTTTTTT. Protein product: CAIRNGTPTGELFF.

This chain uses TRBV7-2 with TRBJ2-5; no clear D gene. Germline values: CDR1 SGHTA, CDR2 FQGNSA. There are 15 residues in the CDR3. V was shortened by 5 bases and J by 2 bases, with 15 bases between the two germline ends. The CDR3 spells CASSKRISEQETQYF. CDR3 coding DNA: TGTGCCAGCAGCAAAAGGATAAGTGAACAAGAGACCCAGTACTTC.

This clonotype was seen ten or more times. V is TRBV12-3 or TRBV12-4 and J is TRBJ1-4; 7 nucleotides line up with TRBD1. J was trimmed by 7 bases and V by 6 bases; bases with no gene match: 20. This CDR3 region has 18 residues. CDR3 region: CASSPTLRRGGAGEKLFF. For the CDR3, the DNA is TGTGCCAGCAGCCCAACTCTTAGGAGAGGGGGCGCGGGTGAAAAACTGTTTTTT.

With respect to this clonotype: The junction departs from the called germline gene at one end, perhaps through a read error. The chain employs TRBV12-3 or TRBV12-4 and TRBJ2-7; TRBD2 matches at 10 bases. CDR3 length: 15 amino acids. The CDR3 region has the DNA TGTGCCAGCAGTCCCAATAGCGGGGGGAACTACGGGCAGTACTTC. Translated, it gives CASSPNSGGNYGQYF.

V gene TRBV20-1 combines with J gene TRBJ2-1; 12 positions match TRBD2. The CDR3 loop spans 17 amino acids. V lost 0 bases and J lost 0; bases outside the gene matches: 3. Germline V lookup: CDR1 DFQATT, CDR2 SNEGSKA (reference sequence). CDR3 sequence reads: CSARDSSGGVSYNEQFF. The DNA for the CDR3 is TGCAGTGCTAGAGACTCTAGCGGGGGGGTCTCCTACAATGAGCAGTTCTTC.

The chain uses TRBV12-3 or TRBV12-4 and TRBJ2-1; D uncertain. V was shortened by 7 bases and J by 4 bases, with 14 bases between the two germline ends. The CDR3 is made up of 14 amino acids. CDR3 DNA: TGTGCCAGCATTTCTACCTTGACATACAATGAGCAGTTCTTC. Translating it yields CASISTLTYNEQFF.